The 27 T cell receptor beta chains reported below all come from one sample, sequenced in a study of blood T cell repertoires in COVID-19. The repertoire was sequenced with immunoSEQ multiplex PCR; TCRdb's copy has only in-frame clones and lacks some. Here the sample spans about 160,000 clones, roughly 74% being singletons. Input material: peripheral blood. The source is a woman of 80 years or more with acute or convalescent COVID-19.

The chain joins TRBV18 to TRBJ1-1; D not resolved. Germline loops: CDR1 KGHSH, CDR2 LQKENI. The CDR3 has 15 residues. V gave up 0 bases and J gave up 5 bases, with 13 bases separating them. The CDR3 loop reads CASSPPITEGTEAFF. The CDR3 DNA is TGTGCCAGCTCACCACCTATCACAGAGGGAACTGAAGCTTTCTTT.

CDR3 in amino acids: CASSNTLAGGYQPQHF. The CDR3, as DNA: TGTGCCAGCAGTAACACCTTGGCAGGTGGCTATCAGCCCCAGCATTTT. The genes are TRBV27 and TRBJ1-5; D call uncertain. Per the germline V gene, CDR1 is MNHEY and CDR2 is SMNVEV (reference sequence). The CDR3 runs to 16 residues. The germline V and J ends were trimmed by 5 bases and 5 bases, with 19 bases remaining between them.

The chain recombines TRBV5-1 with TRBJ1-3, with D unclear. In germline, CDR1 is SGHRS, CDR2 YFSETQ. V lost 1 base to trimming and J lost 1 base, with 3 bases between them. The CDR3 has 13 amino acids. CDR3 sequence (DNA): TGCGCCAGCAGCTTGCCGTCTGGAAACACCATATATTTT. Residues: CASSLPSGNTIYF.

The chain links TRBV29-1 to TRBJ1-3; TRBD1 aligns across 7 bases. The CDR3 extends over 12 amino acids. Germline CDR1 reads SQVTM; CDR2 reads ANQGSEA. Trimming cost V 6 bases and J 2 bases; bases outside gene matches: 1. CDR3 in amino acids: CSVQGAGNTIYF. CDR3 sequence (DNA): TGCAGCGTCCAGGGGGCTGGAAACACCATATATTTT.

The chain employs TRBV6-5 and TRBJ1-1; D is undetermined. The germline CDR1 and CDR2 sequences are MNHEY and SVGAGI. Trimming took 7 bases from V and 1 from J, leaving 16 bases between them. The CDR3 contains 15 residues. Here the CDR3 DNA reads TGTGCCAGCATCGTTAGTCGAGGGAAGAACACTGAAGCTTTCTTT. Translating it yields CASIVSRGKNTEAFF.

V gene TRBV9 combines with J gene TRBJ2-1, with TRBD2 matching 15 bases. The germline gives CDR1 SGDLS, CDR2 YYNGEE. The CDR3 sequence is 18 residues long. The V segment lost 4 bases and the J segment 1 base; nucleotides outside the gene matches: 6. CDR3 protein: CASSTRTSGRESYNEQFF. The CDR3 DNA follows: TGTGCCAGCAGCACTCGGACTAGCGGGAGGGAGTCCTACAATGAGCAGTTCTTC.

This clone was picked up a small number of times. The chain uses TRBV5-1 and TRBJ1-2; possibly TRBD1 for D (5 bases). Trimming removed 4 bases from V and 5 bases from J, with 15 bases in between. CDR3 length equals 14 residues. Germline V lookup: CDR1 SGHRS, CDR2 YFSETQ. The CDR3 region has the DNA TGCGCCAGCAGCCTGGAGGGGTCACTTTATGGCTACACCTTC. It encodes CASSLEGSLYGYTF.

The rearrangement links TRBV2 to TRBJ2-5; possible D gene TRBD2, 5 bases. This CDR3 spans 13 amino acids. Trimming took off 6 bases at V and 9 bases at J, with 17 bases between the two ends. Per germline, CDR1 SNHLY and CDR2 FYNNEI. This CDR3 is CASRSREGMAQYF. The CDR3 nucleotides read TGTGCCAGCAGATCCAGAGAGGGAATGGCCCAGTACTTC.

The V call is TRBV29-1, the J call TRBJ2-2, with 7 bases matching TRBD1. V trimming: 4 bases; J trimming: 1 base; junction bases outside the gene matches: 3. Germline V gene lookup returns CDR1 SQVTM and CDR2 ANQGSEA. The CDR3 extends over 14 amino acids. CDR3 residues: CSVGGQVNTGELFF. As DNA, the CDR3 is TGCAGCGTTGGAGGACAGGTGAACACCGGGGAGCTGTTTTTT.

This clone has a single count. The rearrangement joins TRBV28 to TRBJ1-2, with TRBD1 matching over 11 bases. This CDR3 is built from 15 residues. Germline V gives CDR1 MDHEN, CDR2 SYDVKM. J lost 8 bases, V lost 5 bases, and 10 bases had no gene match. CDR3 coding DNA: TGTGCCAGCAGTCCCCCCCCGGGACAGGGGGACGGCTACACCTTC. It translates to CASSPPPGQGDGYTF.

This chain uses TRBV30 with TRBJ2-5; TRBD1 matches at 8 bases. Germline V gene sequence: CDR1 GTSNPN, CDR2 SVGIG (reference sequence). V shed 0 bases, J shed 3 bases, and the junction held 6 bases outside the gene matches. This CDR3 has 15 residues. CDR3 region: CAWSVPRGLKETQYF. As DNA, the CDR3 is TGTGCCTGGAGTGTCCCCAGGGGGCTGAAAGAGACCCAGTACTTC.

This chain uses TRBV5-5 with TRBJ2-5; 9 nucleotides align to TRBD1. There are 15 residues in the CDR3. Germline CDR1 is SGHKS and CDR2 is YYEKEE (reference sequence). V lost 4 bases, J lost 5 bases, and 9 bases stayed unmatched. The CDR3 protein is CASSRGQGLSETQYF. For the CDR3, the DNA is TGTGCCAGCAGCCGAGGACAGGGGTTGAGTGAGACCCAGTACTTC.

In its sample, this clone was seen once. This sequence joins TRBV11-3 and TRBJ2-2; D is ambiguous. This CDR3 contains 13 residues. V lost 3 bases to trimming and J lost 5 bases, with 7 bases between them. Germline V gives CDR1 SGHNT, CDR2 YENEEA. In nucleotides, the CDR3 is TGTGCCAGCAGCTTCCTTCGGACCGGGGAGCTGTTTTTT. It encodes CASSFLRTGELFF.

The rearrangement uses TRBV4-1 and TRBJ2-7, with 9 bases matching TRBD1. Per the germline V gene, CDR1 is MGHRA and CDR2 is YSYEKL. This CDR3 is built from 16 residues. J was trimmed by 5 bases and V by 1 base; bases with no gene match: 9. The CDR3 nucleotides read TGCGCCAGCAGCCAAGGGACGGGACAGGGAGCAAACGAGCAGTACTTC. It is translated as CASSQGTGQGANEQYF.

V and J are TRBV10-1 and TRBJ1-4; the match to TRBD1 covers 8 bases. Germline trimming cut 6 bases from V and 6 bases from J; bases unmatched to any gene: 6. The germline V gene encodes CDR1 WNHNN and CDR2 SYGVQD (reference sequence). CDR3 length: 14 residues. The CDR3 DNA follows: TGCGCCAGCAGCGCACCGGGACAGGATGAAAAACTGTTTTTT. It yields the protein CASSAPGQDEKLFF.

The V and J genes are TRBV9 and TRBJ1-5; 8 nucleotides align to TRBD1. The CDR3 extends over 15 amino acids. V shed 0 bases and J 5 bases; nucleotides not matched to a gene: 4. Germline values: CDR1 SGDLS, CDR2 YYNGEE. The CDR3 sequence is CASSVDRGWHQPQHF. CDR3 in DNA: TGTGCCAGCAGCGTAGACAGGGGGTGGCATCAGCCCCAGCATTTT.

The V gene is TRBV14, the J gene TRBJ2-5, with 8 bases identical to TRBD2. CDR1 SGHDN and CDR2 FVKESK come from the germline V gene. V shed 4 bases, J shed 5 bases, and the junction held 3 bases outside the gene matches. This CDR3 region has 13 residues. The CDR3 DNA reads TGTGCCAGCAGCCCCCGACTAGCGGAGACCCAGTACTTC. Amino acids: CASSPRLAETQYF.

The gene calls are TRBV12-3 or TRBV12-4 and TRBJ2-5; TRBD1 might be the D (5 bases). V lost 7 bases, J lost 5 bases, and 14 bases lay in between. The CDR3 spans 13 residues. In DNA, the CDR3 is TGTGCCAGCAATCTCGCAGGGATGGAGACCCAGTACTTC. This gives the protein CASNLAGMETQYF.

This clone was seen a handful of times. The chain joins TRBV15 to TRBJ1-4; 9 nucleotides match TRBD1. This CDR3 has 17 amino acids. In germline, CDR1 is LNHNV, CDR2 YYDKDF (reference sequence). J was trimmed by 7 bases and V by 0 bases; bases with no gene match: 9. The CDR3 sequence: CATSRDLGTGSSEKLFF. In DNA form, the CDR3 reads TGTGCCACCAGCAGAGATCTGGGGACAGGGTCTAGTGAAAAACTGTTTTTT.

The chain carries TRBV10-1 and TRBJ1-6; D uncertain. Per germline, CDR1 WNHNN and CDR2 SYGVQD (reference sequence). The CDR3 runs 15 residues. Between the trimmed V and J ends, which lost 3 bases and 0 bases, there was a span of 6 bases. The CDR3 protein is CASSEGSSYNSPLHF. The CDR3 DNA reads TGCGCCAGCAGTGAAGGGAGCTCCTATAATTCACCCCTCCACTTT.

This chain uses TRBV15 with TRBJ2-2; 13 nucleotides match TRBD2. The CDR3 is 20 amino acids. The germline CDR1 and CDR2 sequences are LNHNV and YYDKDF (reference sequence). Unmatched junction bases numbered 10, after V lost 2 bases and J lost 1 base. The CDR3 DNA is TGTGCCACCAGCAGACCCTCGGGACTAGCGGGATCCCTGAACACCGGGGAGCTGTTTTTT. Protein sequence: CATSRPSGLAGSLNTGELFF.

The V and J genes are TRBV7-9 and TRBJ2-5; unclear D gene. Per germline, CDR1 SEHNR and CDR2 FQNEAQ (reference sequence). The ends were cut back, 4 bases at V and 1 base at J, with 4 bases in the middle. The CDR3 totals 12 residues. The CDR3 DNA follows: TGTGCCAGCAGCTCGCGCCAAGAGACCCAGTACTTC. Residues: CASSSRQETQYF. Drawing the rest from reference TRBV7-9 and TRBJ2-5, the complete variable domain is DTGVSQNPRHKITKRGQNVTFRCDPISEHNRLYWYRQTLGQGPEFLTYFQNEAQLEKSRLLSDRFSAERPKGSFSTLEIQRTEQGDSAMYLCASSSRQETQYFGPGTRLLVL.

The rearrangement links TRBV10-2 to TRBJ1-5, with 9 bases fitting TRBD1. Looked up from germline, CDR1 is WSHSY and CDR2 is SAAADI. CDR3 size: 13 residues. Unmatched junction bases numbered 1, after V lost 8 bases and J lost 2 bases. The CDR3 loop is CASGTGRNQPQHF. The CDR3 nucleotides are TGCGCCAGCGGGACAGGGCGCAATCAGCCCCAGCATTTT.

The rearrangement joins TRBV7-2 to TRBJ2-3; 10 bases are a match to TRBD2. This CDR3 comprises 17 residues. After removal of 0 bases from V and 2 bases from J, the junction contained 5 bases not matched to a gene. CDR1 SGHTA and CDR2 FQGNSA come from the germline V gene. The CDR3 bases are TGTGCCAGCAGCTTAGCGCGAGCGGGGGGGCTCACAGATACGCAGTATTTT. Encoded protein: CASSLARAGGLTDTQYF.

V gene TRBV4-1 combines with J gene TRBJ2-3; TRBD2 matches 9 bases. The germline gives CDR1 MGHRA, CDR2 YSYEKL. The J segment lost 3 bases and the V segment lost 1 base, leaving 5 bases of the junction unmatched. The CDR3 has 16 amino acids. DNA of the CDR3: TGCGCCAGCAGCCAAGGGCCTAGCGGGAAGACAGATACGCAGTATTTT. Residues: CASSQGPSGKTDTQYF.

The chain has TRBV13 and TRBJ2-1; 7 bases are shared with TRBD2. There are 13 residues in the CDR3. The junction had 2 bases not matched to a gene; V was cut back by 3 bases and J by 6 bases. Germline CDR1 PRHDT, CDR2 FYEKMQ (reference sequence). Here the CDR3 reads CASSLWEGNEQFF. The CDR3 DNA follows: TGTGCCAGCAGCTTGTGGGAGGGCAATGAGCAGTTCTTC.

The chain joins TRBV30 to TRBJ2-2, with 10 positions matching TRBD2. J was trimmed by 0 bases and V by 5 bases; bases with no gene match: 0. The CDR3 sequence is 14 residues long. Germline V gene sequence: CDR1 GTSNPN, CDR2 SVGIG (reference sequence). CDR3 residues: CAWLAGANTGELFF. CDR3 sequence (DNA): TGTGCCTGGCTAGCGGGGGCGAACACCGGGGAGCTGTTTTTT.